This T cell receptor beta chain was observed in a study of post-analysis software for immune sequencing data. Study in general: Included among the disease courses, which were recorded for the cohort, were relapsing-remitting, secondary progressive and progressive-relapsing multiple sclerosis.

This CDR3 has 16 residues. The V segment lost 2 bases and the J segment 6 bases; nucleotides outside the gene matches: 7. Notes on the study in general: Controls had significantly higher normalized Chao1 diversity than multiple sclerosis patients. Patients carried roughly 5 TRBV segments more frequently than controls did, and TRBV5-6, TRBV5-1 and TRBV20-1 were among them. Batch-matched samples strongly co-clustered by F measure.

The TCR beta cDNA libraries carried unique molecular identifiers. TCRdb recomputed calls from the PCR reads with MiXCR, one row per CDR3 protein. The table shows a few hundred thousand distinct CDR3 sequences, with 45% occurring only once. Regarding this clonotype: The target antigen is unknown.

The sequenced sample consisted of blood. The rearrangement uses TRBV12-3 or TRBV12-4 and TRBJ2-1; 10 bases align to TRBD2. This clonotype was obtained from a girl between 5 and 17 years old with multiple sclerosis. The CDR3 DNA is TGTGCCAGCAGTTTATATTCTAGCGGGAGATTCAATGAGCAGTTCTTC. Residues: CASSLYSSGRFNEQFF.